This T cell receptor beta chain was recovered during a study of T-cell memory formation after mild COVID-19. Study-level background: The TCR clusters were mostly specific to one donor. Study results and caveats: Some SARS-CoV-2-responding clones were already detected in memory before infection.

Comments on this clonotype: Its antigen is not known.

Using its own MiXCR run on the 5' RACE reads, TCRdb lists one record per CDR3 protein. The sample has about 55,000 distinct CDR3 sequences, around a quarter seen once. The germline gives CDR1 DFQATT, CDR2 SNEGSKA (reference sequence). There are 16 residues in the CDR3. V dropped 0 bases and J dropped 0 bases, with 14 bases sitting between them. Sequencing used PBMCs or a T cell subset sorted from them (not recorded which). This chain joins TRBV20-1 and TRBJ1-1; maybe TRBD1 (5 bases). The origin of this receptor is a man younger than 30 who had mild COVID-19 (a few samples of this study predate the infection). Cell type and time point are not known. CDR3 protein: CSARDITGRMNTEAFF. CDR3 nucleotide sequence: TGCAGTGCTAGAGATATAACAGGACGGATGAACACTGAAGCTTTCTTT.